This T cell receptor (beta chain) came from a study of neurological immune-mediated disorders. The study's findings and limits: In HTLV-1-associated myelopathy, TCR clonal expansion was greatest, whereas multiple sclerosis had the least, falling below healthy controls.

Trimming took 4 bases from V and 0 from J; bases not matched to a gene: 2. This CDR3 is 16 amino acids long. Germline CDR1 and CDR2: SGHRS and YFSETQ. The cDNA came from 5'RACE with 10-nucleotide random UMIs. Over 170 million TCR-beta sequences, together covering 15-18 subjects, were produced by every individual sequencing run that was carried out. Each CDR3 protein is one row after TCRdb ran MiXCR on the 5' RACE reads. This repertoire shows roughly 50,000 distinct CDR3 sequences, roughly 13% found once; its top ten account for roughly 10%. Specified time point: longitudinal time-point 3. The unsorted libraries were prepared from 2 million PBMCs (stored at -80 C). A remark on this clonotype: Antigen unknown.

Sequenced sample: PBMCs. The sequence derives from a male donor with HTLV-1-associated myelopathy (HAM/TSP). V and J are TRBV5-1 and TRBJ2-2, with 11 nucleotides matching TRBD2. CDR3 region: CASSGGLAANTGELFF. CDR3 nucleotide sequence: TGCGCCAGCAGCGGGGGACTAGCGGCGAACACCGGGGAGCTGTTTTTT.